These T cell receptor beta chains were read from a single sample in a study of T cell responses to AZD1222 COVID-19 vaccine. Using immunoSEQ multiplex PCR, the repertoire was profiled, and TCRdb retains in-frame clones only, with some absent. Here the sample spans roughly 150,000 clones, about 89% being singletons. The sequencing used peripheral blood, collected on day 0 of AZD1222 vaccination. These TCRs come from an adult in good health. Each CDR3 is given with its conserved first and last residue. A D gene is named only where the DNA matches it firmly. Clone size appears in some rows only: once, few, many, or a class for an expanded clone.

clone_size: .; j_call: TRBJ2-7; d_call: .; v_call: TRBV12-3/TRBV12-4; cdr3_nt: TGTGCCAGCAGAGACGGGGAGACCTACGAGCAGTACTTC; cdr3_aa: CASRDGETYEQYF
clone_size: .; j_call: TRBJ1-6; d_call: TRBD1; v_call: TRBV9; cdr3_nt: TGTGCCAGCAGCGTAGGACAGGGGAGGTCACCCCTCCACTTT; cdr3_aa: CASSVGQGRSPLHF
clone_size: once; j_call: TRBJ1-1; d_call: TRBD1; v_call: TRBV29-1; cdr3_nt: TGCAGCGTACTACGACAGGGGATGAACACTGAAGCTTTCTTT; cdr3_aa: CSVLRQGMNTEAFF
clone_size: .; j_call: TRBJ2-1; d_call: TRBD2; v_call: TRBV19; cdr3_nt: TGTGCCAGTAGGCCTAGCGGTCGTAGCTCCTACAATGAGCAGTTCTTC; cdr3_aa: CASRPSGRSSYNEQFF
clone_size: .; j_call: TRBJ2-6; d_call: .; v_call: TRBV13; cdr3_nt: TGTGCCAGCAGCTTCGACCGGGGGGCCAACGTCCTGACTTTC; cdr3_aa: CASSFDRGANVLTF
clone_size: .; j_call: TRBJ2-7; d_call: .; v_call: TRBV27; cdr3_nt: TGTGCCAGCAGTTCCGGGACATCCTATTCCTACGAGCAGTACTTC; cdr3_aa: CASSSGTSYSYEQYF
clone_size: .; j_call: TRBJ1-3; d_call: .; v_call: TRBV30; cdr3_nt: TGTGCCTGGAGTGTATCCAGTTCTGGAAACACCATATATTTT; cdr3_aa: CAWSVSSSGNTIYF
clone_size: .; j_call: TRBJ1-5; d_call: TRBD1; v_call: TRBV2; cdr3_nt: TGTGCCAGCAGCCTAAGGGGGACAGGGGATTTTGGCCAGCCCCAGCATTTT; cdr3_aa: CASSLRGTGDFGQPQHF
clone_size: .; j_call: TRBJ1-1; d_call: .; v_call: TRBV9; cdr3_nt: TGTGCCAGCAGCGACCCGGGGCCGGGGACTAAGGGCTCGAACACTGAAGCTTTCTTT; cdr3_aa: CASSDPGPGTKGSNTEAFF
clone_size: .; j_call: TRBJ1-2; d_call: TRBD1; v_call: TRBV6-6; cdr3_nt: TGTGCCAGCAGTCAAAGGGGGCTCTATGGCTACACCTTC; cdr3_aa: CASSQRGLYGYTF
clone_size: .; j_call: TRBJ1-1; d_call: .; v_call: TRBV18; cdr3_nt: TGTGCCAGCTCCCCTGACAGATACACTGAAGCTTTCTTT; cdr3_aa: CASSPDRYTEAFF
clone_size: .; j_call: TRBJ1-4; d_call: .; v_call: TRBV19; cdr3_nt: TGTGCCAGTAGTAACACAGATGGAGCGGATGAAAAACTGTTTTTT; cdr3_aa: CASSNTDGADEKLFF
clone_size: .; j_call: TRBJ2-7; d_call: .; v_call: TRBV6-1; cdr3_nt: TGTGCCAGCAGTGAAATTCTACAGGCCCCCGGCGAGCAGTACTTC; cdr3_aa: CASSEILQAPGEQYF
clone_size: .; j_call: TRBJ1-1; d_call: .; v_call: TRBV7-3; cdr3_nt: TGTGCCAGCAGCTTAGGTCCAGGGCGGAACACTGAAGCTTTCTTT; cdr3_aa: CASSLGPGRNTEAFF
clone_size: .; j_call: TRBJ2-7; d_call: TRBD2; v_call: TRBV7-9; cdr3_nt: TGTGCCAGCAGCTGGGTGAGCGGGGGTATTGACGAGCAGTACTTC; cdr3_aa: CASSWVSGGIDEQYF
clone_size: .; j_call: TRBJ2-7; d_call: .; v_call: TRBV10-2; cdr3_nt: TGCGCCAGCAGGGCAGGCTACGAGCAGTACTTC; cdr3_aa: CASRAGYEQYF
clone_size: .; j_call: TRBJ2-1; d_call: .; v_call: TRBV7-9; cdr3_nt: TGTGCCGGAATACCACTAGTCGGGAATTACAATGAGCAGTTCTTC; cdr3_aa: CAGIPLVGNYNEQFF
clone_size: .; j_call: TRBJ2-3; d_call: .; v_call: TRBV7-5; cdr3_nt: TGTGCCAGAAAGTATAACGACAGGGACACAGATACGCAGTATTTT; cdr3_aa: CARKYNDRDTDTQYF
clone_size: .; j_call: TRBJ1-6; d_call: .; v_call: TRBV12-2; cdr3_nt: TGTGCAAGTCGCCGGTGGGGTCGTCGTAATTCACCCCTCCACTTT; cdr3_aa: CASRRWGRRNSPLHF
clone_size: .; j_call: TRBJ2-1; d_call: TRBD2; v_call: TRBV10-1; cdr3_nt: TGCGCCAGCAGCGGACTAGCGGGAGGAGGTGAGCAGTTCTTC; cdr3_aa: CASSGLAGGGEQFF
clone_size: .; j_call: TRBJ1-1; d_call: .; v_call: TRBV28; cdr3_nt: TGTGCCATCCTTGGACGGGGGAAAGCTTTCTTT; cdr3_aa: CAILGRGKAFF
clone_size: .; j_call: TRBJ2-5; d_call: TRBD2; v_call: TRBV6-6; cdr3_nt: TGTGCCAGCAGAAATAGCCCGGGGGGAGAGGGGGAGACCCAGTACTTC; cdr3_aa: CASRNSPGGEGETQYF
clone_size: .; j_call: TRBJ1-1; d_call: .; v_call: TRBV15; cdr3_nt: TGTGCCACCAGCAGAGATCAAATGGGCACTGAAGCTTTCTTT; cdr3_aa: CATSRDQMGTEAFF
clone_size: .; j_call: TRBJ1-2; d_call: TRBD1; v_call: TRBV5-5; cdr3_nt: TGTGCCAGCAGCCCAACCGGGACAGGGGCCTCATTC; cdr3_aa: CASSPTGTGASF
clone_size: .; j_call: TRBJ2-7; d_call: TRBD1; v_call: TRBV5-1; cdr3_nt: TGCGCCAGCAGCTCCCGGACAGGGGTTTACGAGCAGTACTTC; cdr3_aa: CASSSRTGVYEQYF
clone_size: .; j_call: TRBJ2-7; d_call: .; v_call: TRBV30; cdr3_nt: TGTGCCTGGAGTGCCGGGGGTGTGAACGAGCAGTACTTC; cdr3_aa: CAWSAGGVNEQYF
clone_size: once; j_call: TRBJ1-3; d_call: .; v_call: TRBV19; cdr3_nt: TGTGCCAGTTCCGGGACCCATGGAAACACCATATATTTT; cdr3_aa: CASSGTHGNTIYF
clone_size: .; j_call: TRBJ1-6; d_call: .; v_call: TRBV30; cdr3_nt: TGTGCCTGGAGTCCAGAGATTTATAATTCACCCCTCCACTTT; cdr3_aa: CAWSPEIYNSPLHF
clone_size: .; j_call: TRBJ1-5; d_call: .; v_call: TRBV19; cdr3_nt: TGTGCCAGTAGTGTTTACCGGGGGATCCCCGCGGATCAGCCCCAGCATTTT; cdr3_aa: CASSVYRGIPADQPQHF
clone_size: .; j_call: TRBJ1-1; d_call: .; v_call: TRBV3-1/TRBV3-2; cdr3_nt: TGTGCCAGCAGCCGGACTAGGACGAACACTGAAGCTTTCTTT; cdr3_aa: CASSRTRTNTEAFF
clone_size: once; j_call: TRBJ2-7; d_call: TRBD2; v_call: TRBV7-2; cdr3_nt: TGTGCCAGCAGCCCCCGCAGTGGGGCTAGCGGACAACCTAGGGAGGAGCAGTACTTC; cdr3_aa: CASSPRSGASGQPREEQYF
clone_size: .; j_call: TRBJ2-7; d_call: TRBD1; v_call: TRBV5-1; cdr3_nt: TGCGCCAGCAGCATCGACAGGGAGGAGCAGTACTTC; cdr3_aa: CASSIDREEQYF
clone_size: once; j_call: TRBJ1-4; d_call: .; v_call: TRBV11-2; cdr3_nt: TGTGCCAGCAGCCTACTGACAGCAACTAATGAAAAACTGTTTTTT; cdr3_aa: CASSLLTATNEKLFF
clone_size: once; j_call: TRBJ2-7; d_call: .; v_call: TRBV28; cdr3_nt: TGTGCCAGCAGTTTGCCCCAAGGATTATACGAGCAGTACTTC; cdr3_aa: CASSLPQGLYEQYF
clone_size: .; j_call: TRBJ2-1; d_call: .; v_call: TRBV4-1; cdr3_nt: TGCGCCAGCAGCCAAGCTCTCAGCTCCTACAATGAGCAGTTCTTC; cdr3_aa: CASSQALSSYNEQFF
clone_size: .; j_call: TRBJ1-6; d_call: .; v_call: TRBV6-2/TRBV6-3; cdr3_nt: TGTGCCAGCAGTTACTCCCCCCGGGACGGCCTCTCCTATAATTCACCCCTCCACTTT; cdr3_aa: CASSYSPRDGLSYNSPLHF
clone_size: .; j_call: TRBJ2-2; d_call: .; v_call: TRBV18; cdr3_nt: TGTGCCAGCTCACCATTGCAAAACACCGGGGAGCTGTTTTTT; cdr3_aa: CASSPLQNTGELFF
clone_size: .; j_call: TRBJ1-1; d_call: .; v_call: TRBV6-5; cdr3_nt: TGTGCCAGCAGTTACGGCGTCCCCCCCACTGAAGCTTTCTTT; cdr3_aa: CASSYGVPPTEAFF
clone_size: .; j_call: TRBJ1-5; d_call: .; v_call: TRBV5-1; cdr3_nt: TGCGCCAGCAGCTTGGACGCATATAGCAATCAGCCCCAGCATTTT; cdr3_aa: CASSLDAYSNQPQHF
clone_size: .; j_call: TRBJ1-1; d_call: .; v_call: TRBV14; cdr3_nt: TGTGCCAGCAGCCGAACGGGGATTGAAGCTTTCTTT; cdr3_aa: CASSRTGIEAFF
clone_size: once; j_call: TRBJ1-4; d_call: TRBD1; v_call: TRBV6-1; cdr3_nt: TGTGCCAGCAGTGAAGTTCAGGGGGCTGGTAATGAAAAACTGTTTTTT; cdr3_aa: CASSEVQGAGNEKLFF
clone_size: .; j_call: TRBJ1-3; d_call: .; v_call: TRBV7-2; cdr3_nt: TGTGCCAGCCAGGGAAACACCATATATTTT; cdr3_aa: CASQGNTIYF
clone_size: few; j_call: TRBJ1-2; d_call: .; v_call: TRBV7-2; cdr3_nt: TGTGCCAGCAGCATACCCGGGACCAGTGGGGGCTACACCTTC; cdr3_aa: CASSIPGTSGGYTF
clone_size: .; j_call: TRBJ1-3; d_call: .; v_call: TRBV6-1; cdr3_nt: TGTGCCAGCAGTGATGGGCTCTCTGGAAACACCATATATTTT; cdr3_aa: CASSDGLSGNTIYF
clone_size: .; j_call: TRBJ1-5; d_call: TRBD1; v_call: TRBV7-2; cdr3_nt: TGTGCCAGCAGCTTATACGGACAGGGTGATAATCAGCCCCAGCATTTT; cdr3_aa: CASSLYGQGDNQPQHF
clone_size: .; j_call: TRBJ1-3; d_call: .; v_call: TRBV5-1; cdr3_nt: TGCGCCAGCAGCTTGGGTCGGCAGGGGCACAACACCATATATTTT; cdr3_aa: CASSLGRQGHNTIYF
clone_size: few; j_call: TRBJ2-1; d_call: .; v_call: TRBV15; cdr3_nt: TGTGCCACCAGCAGGATCAATGAGCAGTTCTTC; cdr3_aa: CATSRINEQFF
clone_size: once; j_call: TRBJ1-1; d_call: .; v_call: TRBV6-8; cdr3_nt: TGTGCCAGCACTAGAGGGGGGGCGAGCGATAACACTGAAGCTTTCTTT; cdr3_aa: CASTRGGASDNTEAFF
clone_size: .; j_call: TRBJ1-2; d_call: .; v_call: TRBV6-4; cdr3_nt: TGTGCCAGCAGTGAAATCTCGGGAGGCAGCTACACCTTC; cdr3_aa: CASSEISGGSYTF
clone_size: .; j_call: TRBJ2-5; d_call: .; v_call: TRBV2; cdr3_nt: TGTGCCAGCTCCTTAGGGGGGACCCAGTACTTC; cdr3_aa: CASSLGGTQYF
clone_size: .; j_call: TRBJ2-1; d_call: .; v_call: TRBV28; cdr3_nt: TGTGCCAGCAGCTCCAGCTATGAGCAGTTCTTC; cdr3_aa: CASSSSYEQFF
clone_size: .; j_call: TRBJ1-1; d_call: TRBD1; v_call: TRBV5-1; cdr3_nt: TGCGCCAGCCAAGCAGGGGGGCACACTGAAGCTTTCTTT; cdr3_aa: CASQAGGHTEAFF
clone_size: .; j_call: TRBJ2-7; d_call: TRBD1; v_call: TRBV28; cdr3_nt: TGTGCCAGCAAACAGGGGGCGACCTACGAGCAGTACTTC; cdr3_aa: CASKQGATYEQYF
clone_size: .; j_call: TRBJ1-5; d_call: .; v_call: TRBV6-5; cdr3_nt: TGTGCCAGCAGTACCGTAAGGGGCGGCAATCAGCCCCAGCATTTT; cdr3_aa: CASSTVRGGNQPQHF
clone_size: .; j_call: TRBJ1-5; d_call: .; v_call: TRBV20-1; cdr3_nt: TGCAGTGCTAGTCACAACATACGACAGCCCCAGCATTTT; cdr3_aa: CSASHNIRQPQHF